These T cell receptor beta chains were read from a single sample in a study of breast tumors, draining lymph nodes, adjacent tissues. TCRdb redid the calling of the multiplex PCR reads with MiXCR, one entry per CDR3 protein. This sample has about 63,000 distinct CDR3 sequences, with approximately 54% found just once. The sequenced sample was breast tumor tissue. These receptors were collected from a female donor with breast cancer. Some clones in this sample may be carry-over from other donors' samples. CDR3s include the opening cysteine and the closing phenylalanine or tryptophan. A D gene is named only where the DNA matches it firmly.

-	TRBJ2-3	TRBV7-9	14	CASSAGLAKDTQYF
TRBD1	TRBJ1-2	TRBV7-8	14	CASSLGGTAYGYTF
TRBD2	TRBJ2-5	TRBV5-1	16	CASSTGLAGLQETQYF
TRBD1	TRBJ2-7	TRBV12-3/TRBV12-4	13	CASSPGTAYEQYF
-	TRBJ2-1	TRBV27	17	CASSLQLGTRNYNEQFF
-	TRBJ1-3	TRBV2	10	CASSGNTIYF
-	TRBJ2-3	TRBV29-1	12	CSVRGRADTQYF
-	TRBJ2-5	TRBV7-9	12	CASSPLTETQYF
TRBD1	TRBJ1-2	TRBV6-2/TRBV6-3	14	CASSFLAGQGVPTF
-	TRBJ2-5	TRBV7-9	15	CASSPALLWGETQYF
TRBD2	TRBJ2-1	TRBV10-3	15	CATNSGTSGMDEQFF
-	TRBJ1-4	TRBV20-1	12	CSASAGGEKLFF
-	TRBJ2-2	TRBV2	13	CASSDRGSGELFF
TRBD2	TRBJ2-1	TRBV29-1	13	CSGHGGGYNEQFF
TRBD1	TRBJ2-1	TRBV5-5	16	CASSPGTAYSYNEQFF
TRBD1	TRBJ1-2	TRBV2	15	CASSPGQGLGYGYTF
TRBD1	TRBJ2-7	TRBV6-1	14	CASKDERQGHEQYF
-	TRBJ2-2	TRBV12-3/TRBV12-4	13	CASSPGPTGELFF
-	TRBJ2-3	TRBV5-1	15	CASSPGTASTDTQYF
-	TRBJ1-2	TRBV9	14	CASSPSAGWSGYTF
-	TRBJ2-3	TRBV2	14	CASSEGVRTDTQYF
-	TRBJ2-1	TRBV5-1	14	CASSPLVGSDEQFF
-	TRBJ2-5	TRBV28	15	CASSLLSRTQETQYF
TRBD1	TRBJ2-2	TRBV6-1	13	CASSGTGAGELFF
TRBD1	TRBJ2-7	TRBV6-1	17	CASSEALGDSSLYEQYF
-	TRBJ1-4	TRBV7-9	14	CVSSSPGYNEKLFF
TRBD1	TRBJ1-4	TRBV5-1	12	CASSMGQGVLFF
-	TRBJ1-4	TRBV15	16	CATSRDITGLGEKLFF
-	TRBJ2-5	TRBV24-1	12	CATSGGGETQYF
-	TRBJ1-1	TRBV5-1	12	CASSLEGGKAFF
-	TRBJ2-1	TRBV5-5	17	CASSLGVAMRKVDEQFF
-	TRBJ2-1	TRBV3-1	15	CASSQVRGRTNEQFF